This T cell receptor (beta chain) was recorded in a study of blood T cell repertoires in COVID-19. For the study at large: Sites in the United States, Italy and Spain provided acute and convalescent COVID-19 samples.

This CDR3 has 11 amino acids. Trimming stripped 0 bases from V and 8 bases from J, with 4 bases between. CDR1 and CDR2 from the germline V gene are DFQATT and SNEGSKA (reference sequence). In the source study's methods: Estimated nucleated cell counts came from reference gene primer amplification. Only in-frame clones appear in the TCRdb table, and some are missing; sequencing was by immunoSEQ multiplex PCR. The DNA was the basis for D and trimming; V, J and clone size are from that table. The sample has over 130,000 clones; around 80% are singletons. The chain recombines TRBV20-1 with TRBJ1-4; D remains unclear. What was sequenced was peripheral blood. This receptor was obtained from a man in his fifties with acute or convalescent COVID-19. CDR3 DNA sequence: TGCAGTGCTAGAGATCGGGAAAAACTGTTTTTT. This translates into CSARDREKLFF.